The 2 T cell receptor beta chains reported below all come from one sample, sequenced in a study of blood T cells in healthy people across ages. A second about 6 to 11 cycle PCR used barcoded and J-beta primers. From the 5' RACE reads, TCRdb called clonotypes with MiXCR, one entry per CDR3 protein. This sample has over a million distinct CDR3 sequences, with approximately 42% found just once. The source material was blood. The receptors here all came from a woman under 30 in good health.

The V call is TRBV28, the J call TRBJ2-1; 9 bases are shared with TRBD2. V lost 2 bases to trimming and J lost 7 bases; unmatched junction nucleotides: 6. The germline V gene encodes CDR1 MDHEN and CDR2 SYDVKM. The CDR3 spans 15 residues. The CDR3: CASSLLLAGSNEQFF. As DNA, the CDR3 is TGTGCCAGCAGTTTACTCCTAGCGGGATCGAATGAGCAGTTCTTC.

The chain uses TRBV5-1 and TRBJ2-1; D gene unclear. The CDR3 spans 12 residues. V lost 4 bases, J lost 8 bases, and 10 bases lay in between. CDR1 is SGHRS and CDR2 is YFSETQ in the germline V gene. This chain's CDR3 is CASSPDVDEQFF. The CDR3 region has the DNA TGCGCCAGCAGCCCGGATGTCGATGAGCAGTTCTTC.